This T cell receptor beta chain was obtained from a study of shared clonotypes between healthy human individuals. Study results and caveats: Of the naive CD4 clonotypes, around 4.7% were shared across a few donors.

Note on this clone: Its antigen remains unidentified.

The material for each subset, its genomic DNA, was split evenly across several immunoSEQ plates. Original handling: Junction-only immunoSEQ data arrived without quality scores, meaning filtering differed. The protocol was immunoSEQ multiplex PCR, while the TCRdb copy is restricted to in-frame clones and leaves out a portion. That table furnishes V, J and clone size, whereas the DNA furnished D and trimming. This sample carries more than 2 million clones, about 95% of them seen once, and the ten largest clones take around 0.13%. In germline, CDR1 is SGHDT, CDR2 YYEEEE. The CDR3 contains 16 residues. V lost 0 bases and J lost 10, with 19 bases in between.

The source of this sequence is a man in his late teens or twenties in good health. V and J are TRBV5-6 and TRBJ1-4, with D maybe TRBD1 (6 bases). The source material was naive CD4+ T cells sorted from blood. Subset of the sample: CD45RA+ positively selected. CDR3 coding DNA: TGTGCCAGCAGCTTGGCCCCAATCGGACAGAAGGGAAAACTGTTTTTT. Its translation is CASSLAPIGQKGKLFF. The complete variable domain, with remaining parts taken from reference TRBV5-6 and TRBJ1-4, reads DAGVTQSPTHLIKTRGQQVTLRCSPKSGHDTVSWYQQALGQGPQFIFQYYEEEERQRGNFPDRFSGHQFPNYSSELNVNALLLGDSALYLCASSLAPIGQKGKLFFGSGTQLSVL.